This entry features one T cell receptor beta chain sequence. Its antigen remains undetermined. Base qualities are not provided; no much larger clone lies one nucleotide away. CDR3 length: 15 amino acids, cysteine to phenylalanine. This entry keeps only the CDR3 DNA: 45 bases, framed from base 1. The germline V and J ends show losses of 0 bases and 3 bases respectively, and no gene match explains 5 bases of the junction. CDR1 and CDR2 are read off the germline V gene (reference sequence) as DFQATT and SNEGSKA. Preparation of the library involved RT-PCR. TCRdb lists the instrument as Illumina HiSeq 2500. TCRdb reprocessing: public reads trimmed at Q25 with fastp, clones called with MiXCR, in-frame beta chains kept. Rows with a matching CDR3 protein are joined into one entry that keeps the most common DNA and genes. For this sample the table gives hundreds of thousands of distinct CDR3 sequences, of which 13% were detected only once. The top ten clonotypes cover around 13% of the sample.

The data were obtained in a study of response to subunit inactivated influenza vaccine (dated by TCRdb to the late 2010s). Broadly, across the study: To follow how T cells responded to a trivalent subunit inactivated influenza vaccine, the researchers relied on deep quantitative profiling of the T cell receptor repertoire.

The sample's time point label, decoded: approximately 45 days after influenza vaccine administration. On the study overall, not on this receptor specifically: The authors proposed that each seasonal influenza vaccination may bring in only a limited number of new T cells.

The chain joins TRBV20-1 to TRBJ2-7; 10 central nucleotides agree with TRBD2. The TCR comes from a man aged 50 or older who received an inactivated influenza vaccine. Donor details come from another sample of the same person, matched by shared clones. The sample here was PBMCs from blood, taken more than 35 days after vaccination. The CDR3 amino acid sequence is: CSARDSGRLGYEQYF. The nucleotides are TGCAGTGCTAGAGATAGCGGGAGGTTAGGCTACGAGCAGTACTTC.